One sample yielded the 21 T cell receptor beta chains listed below, sequenced in a study of T cells in Graves' hyperthyroidism and ophthalmopathy. Amplification targeted TCR beta CDR3 regions from RNA transcripts. Researchers ran a first-round RT-PCR on the TCR CDR3 using the HTBI primer set. TCRdb ran MiXCR on the multiplex PCR reads and lists one entry per CDR3 protein. The table includes hundreds of thousands of distinct CDR3 sequences, roughly 14% detected once. The sequenced sample consisted of blood. These receptors were obtained from a man between 18 and 35 years old with Graves' ophthalmopathy.

The J gene is TRBJ2-3, the V gene TRBV4-2; 12 bases agree with TRBD2. Trimming at V came to 5 bases and at J to 7 bases, leaving 7 bases not matched to a gene. This CDR3 comprises 15 residues. The germline gives CDR1 LGHNA, CDR2 YNFKEQ. CDR3 sequence: CASSNRLAGEYTQYF. CDR3 DNA sequence: TGTGCCAGCAGCAACCGACTAGCGGGGGAATATACGCAGTATTTT.

The table lists this clonotype with many counts. The gene calls are TRBV6-1 and TRBJ1-2; D gene unclear. Looked up from germline, CDR1 is MNHNS and CDR2 is SASEGT. There are 15 residues in the CDR3. V lost 0 bases and J lost 8, with 16 bases in between. CDR3 DNA: TGTGCCAGCAGTGAAGCGGAGGGAGAGGGTCACGGCTACACCTTC. Translation gives CASSEAEGEGHGYTF.

On this clonotype itself: An end of the junction does not agree with germline; a read error may underlie this. The chain combines TRBV27 with TRBJ2-1; D remains ambiguous. The CDR3 has 14 residues. Looked up from germline, CDR1 is MNHEY and CDR2 is SMNVEV (reference sequence). Here the CDR3 reads CAGSHVGFYNEQFF. The CDR3 DNA follows: TGTGCCGGCAGTCACGTGGGGTTCTACAATGAGCAGTTCTTC.

This chain uses TRBV5-6 with TRBJ1-5; 9 bases are shared with TRBD1. The CDR3 has 16 amino acids. V lost 1 base, J lost 3 bases, and 5 bases stayed unmatched. Germline assignment: CDR1 SGHDT and CDR2 YYEEEE. CDR3 residues: CASSLTQGAANQPQHF. In nucleotides, the CDR3 is TGTGCCAGCAGCTTGACACAGGGGGCCGCCAATCAGCCCCAGCATTTT.

This clonotype was observed many times. V is TRBV3-1 and J is TRBJ2-1, with D possibly being TRBD2 (5 bases). Germline V gene lookup returns CDR1 LGHDT and CDR2 YNNKEL (reference sequence). The CDR3 length is 14 residues. Trimming cost V 0 bases and J 10 bases, with 13 bases left between them. CDR3 residues: CASSQDLSGREQFF. The DNA of the CDR3 is TGTGCCAGCAGCCAAGATCTGAGCGGCAGGGAGCAGTTCTTC.

The V and J genes are TRBV9 and TRBJ2-1; TRBD2 matches at 10 bases. CDR1 is SGDLS, CDR2 YYNGEE, per germline. V shed 4 bases and J 10 bases; nucleotides not matched to a gene: 8. The CDR3 extends over 14 amino acids. The CDR3 sequence: CASSTGGAGGEQFF. The CDR3 bases are TGTGCCAGCAGCACCGGGGGAGCGGGAGGGGAGCAGTTCTTC.

The chain is built from TRBV7-8 and TRBJ1-5, with TRBD1 matching over 7 bases. Germline assignment: CDR1 SGHVS and CDR2 FQNEAQ. V was pared by 5 bases and J by 7 bases, with 5 bases of the junction left unmatched. The CDR3 sequence is 13 residues long. This CDR3 reads CASSPRQGQPQHF. The DNA of the CDR3 is TGTGCCAGCAGCCCCCGACAGGGACAGCCCCAGCATTTT.

In its sample, this clonotype was seen many times. The chain joins TRBV4-2 to TRBJ1-5; 7 nucleotides line up with TRBD1. V dropped 0 bases and J dropped 6; count of bases not matched to a gene: 5. CDR1 and CDR2 from the germline V gene are LGHNA and YNFKEQ. This CDR3 is 15 amino acids long. The CDR3 DNA is TGTGCCAGCAGCCAAGATGGCAGGGGGAGTCAGCCCCAGCATTTT. Its protein product is CASSQDGRGSQPQHF.

This clonotype was seen many times. This sequence joins TRBV30 and TRBJ2-7, with 7 bases identical to TRBD1. The CDR3 is 13 amino acids. CDR1 and CDR2 (germline): GTSNPN, SVGIG (reference sequence). After removal of 5 bases from V and 2 bases from J, the junction contained 6 bases not matched to a gene. The CDR3 DNA sequence: TGTGCCTGGGGACAGGACACCACCTACGAGCAGTACTTC. Its protein is CAWGQDTTYEQYF.

The CDR3 loop reads CASGLGLAGARDTQYF. The CDR3 DNA sequence: TGTGCTAGTGGTCTGGGACTAGCGGGAGCGAGAGATACGCAGTATTTT. The V and J genes are TRBV12-5 and TRBJ2-3, with 14 bases matching TRBD2. V trimming: 5 bases; J trimming: 5 bases; junction bases outside the gene matches: 6. The CDR3 contains 16 residues. Per germline, CDR1 LGHNT and CDR2 FRNRAP. Based on the CDR3 plus reference TRBV12-5 and TRBJ2-3, the full variable domain is DARVTQTPRHKVTEMGQEVTMRCQPILGHNTVFWYRQTMMQGLELLAYFRNRAPLDDSGMPKDRFSAEMPDATLATLKIQPSEPRDSAVYFCASGLGLAGARDTQYFGPGTRLTVL.

This clonotype occurred many times. The chain has TRBV12-3 or TRBV12-4 and TRBJ1-1; D is unresolved. V lost 1 base, J lost 4 bases, and 16 bases lay in between. The length of the CDR3 is 16 residues. CDR3 amino acids: CASSLGLWRVTTEAFF. CDR3 nucleotides: TGTGCCAGCAGTTTAGGGTTATGGCGGGTTACCACTGAAGCTTTCTTT.

This clonotype came up many times. The V gene is TRBV7-9, the J gene TRBJ2-3; TRBD1 aligns across 9 bases. After removal of 6 bases from V and 3 bases from J, the junction contained 1 base not matched to a gene. The germline V gene has CDR1 SEHNR and CDR2 FQNEAQ (reference sequence). The CDR3 is 13 residues long. CDR3 bases: TGTGCCAGCAGAGGGACAGGGACAGATACGCAGTATTTT. It specifies CASRGTGTDTQYF.

V gene TRBV20-1 combines with J gene TRBJ2-3; TRBD2 is a possible D gene (6 bases). CDR3 length equals 15 residues. CDR1 is DFQATT and CDR2 is SNEGSKA in the germline V gene (reference sequence). Trimming removed 3 bases from V and 5 bases from J, with 18 bases in between. The CDR3 DNA is TGCAGTGCTAGGGAGGTGGGGGGAGCAGTAGATACGCAGTATTTT. Encoded protein: CSAREVGGAVDTQYF.

This clonotype came up a few times. The rearrangement uses TRBV4-2 and TRBJ2-1; 10 bases align to TRBD2. The CDR3 spans 17 residues. The V gene end was trimmed by 3 bases and the J gene end by 6 bases; junction bases not matched to a gene: 11. The germline gives CDR1 LGHNA, CDR2 YNFKEQ. The CDR3 loop is CASSHGTSETLTNEQFF. Written as DNA, the CDR3 is TGTGCCAGCAGCCATGGGACTAGCGAGACCCTAACCAATGAGCAGTTCTTC.

This clonotype was seen more than once but under ten times. Its ends do not fully match the called genes, so a read error is possible. The rearrangement joins TRBV12-3 or TRBV12-4 to TRBJ2-1, with 13 bases that match TRBD2. The CDR3 consists of 16 residues. The CDR3 spells CAGSLQSLAGGQGQFF. The CDR3 DNA reads TGTGCCGGCAGTTTACAGTCACTAGCGGGGGGGCAGGGGCAGTTCTTC.

This clonotype was seen ten or more times. The rearrangement joins TRBV7-3 to TRBJ1-6; no reliable D call. Trimming left V 0 bases short and J 8 bases short, with 11 bases between. This CDR3 has 15 amino acids. Germline CDR1 reads SGHTA; CDR2 reads FQGTGA. CDR3 protein: CASSLTRREDSPLHF. The DNA for the CDR3 is TGTGCCAGCAGCTTAACTCGGCGGGAAGATTCACCCCTCCACTTT.

This clonotype has a count of ten or more. This chain connects TRBV5-1 to TRBJ2-1; a possible D gene is TRBD2 (5 bases). With 0 bases removed from V and 2 bases from J, the gap between germline ends came to 12 bases. The CDR3 is 16 residues long. The germline V gene encodes CDR1 SGHRS and CDR2 YFSETQ. The CDR3 protein is CASSLVPGSTYNEQFF. In DNA, the CDR3 is TGCGCCAGCAGCTTGGTCCCGGGGAGTACCTACAATGAGCAGTTCTTC.

The rearrangement links TRBV6-5 to TRBJ2-1; D perhaps matches TRBD2 (6 bases). This CDR3 comprises 14 residues. CDR1 and CDR2 from the germline V gene are MNHEY and SVGAGI. The V end was cut by 4 bases, the J end by 2 bases, with 9 bases between. Here the CDR3 DNA reads TGTGCCAGCAGTTCCGGGAGACCCTACAATGAGCAGTTCTTC. Protein sequence: CASSSGRPYNEQFF.

This clonotype appeared many times. The rearrangement uses TRBV7-2 and TRBJ2-1; the match to TRBD2 covers 8 bases. The CDR3 totals 15 residues. Germline V gene lookup returns CDR1 SGHTA and CDR2 FQGNSA. J was trimmed by 4 bases and V by 0 bases; bases with no gene match: 2. CDR3 in DNA: TGTGCCAGCAGCTTAGCTAGCGGGGAGTACAATGAGCAGTTCTTC. Translating gives CASSLASGEYNEQFF.

The CDR3 sequence: CSARGEAGATDTQYF. DNA for the CDR3: TGCAGTGCTAGAGGGGAGGCAGGGGCGACAGATACGCAGTATTTT. The chain uses TRBV20-1 and TRBJ2-3; D could derive from TRBD1 or TRBD2 (6 bases each). CDR3 length: 15 amino acids. V dropped 1 base and J dropped 3 bases, with 14 bases sitting between them. Germline V lookup: CDR1 DFQATT, CDR2 SNEGSKA (reference sequence).

This clonotype was seen ten or more times. V and J are TRBV11-3 and TRBJ2-5; 9 bases map to TRBD1. The CDR3 is 15 residues long. With 1 base clipped from V and 5 bases from J, the junction kept 5 bases outside the gene matches. Germline V gene data show CDR1 as SGHNT and CDR2 as YENEEA. The CDR3 nucleotides read TGTGCCAGCAGCTTAGGATGGACAGGGGACGAGACCCAGTACTTC. Its protein is CASSLGWTGDETQYF.